This T cell receptor beta chain was retrieved from a study of blood T cells in healthy people across ages. Primers used in a second PCR of about 7 to 11 cycles were a sample-barcoded 5' primer and a J-beta primer mix. TCRdb used MiXCR to reprocess the 5' RACE reads, holding one entry per CDR3 protein. This sample carries around 990,000 distinct CDR3 sequences, 35% to 45% of them seen once, and the ten largest clones take around 12%. Each donor supplied around 9.6 milliliters of peripheral blood. With each sample, at least 5 micrograms of total RNA were extracted. This clonotype was counted only a few times. The CDR3 loop spans 15 amino acids. Looked up from germline, CDR1 is SEHNR and CDR2 is FQNEAQ (reference sequence). Deletions cut 1 base from V and 2 bases from J, with 9 bases between.

This sequence joins TRBV7-9 and TRBJ2-1, with D possibly called TRBD1 or TRBD2 (6 bases each). Sequenced: blood. The clonotype comes from a man younger than 35 in good health. The CDR3 DNA sequence: TGTGCCAGCAGCTTAGACAGGGAGGCCTACAATGAGCAGTTCTTC. Translated: CASSLDREAYNEQFF.